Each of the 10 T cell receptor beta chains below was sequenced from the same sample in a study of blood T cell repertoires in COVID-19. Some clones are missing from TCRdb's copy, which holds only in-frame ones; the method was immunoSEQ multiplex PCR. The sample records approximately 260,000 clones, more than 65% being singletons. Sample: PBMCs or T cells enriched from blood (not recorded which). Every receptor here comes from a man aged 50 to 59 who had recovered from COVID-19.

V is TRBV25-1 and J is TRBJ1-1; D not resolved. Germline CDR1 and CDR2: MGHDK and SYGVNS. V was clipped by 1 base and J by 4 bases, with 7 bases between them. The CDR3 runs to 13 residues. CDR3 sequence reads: CASSEWEATEAFF. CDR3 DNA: TGTGCCAGCAGTGAATGGGAGGCCACTGAAGCTTTCTTT.

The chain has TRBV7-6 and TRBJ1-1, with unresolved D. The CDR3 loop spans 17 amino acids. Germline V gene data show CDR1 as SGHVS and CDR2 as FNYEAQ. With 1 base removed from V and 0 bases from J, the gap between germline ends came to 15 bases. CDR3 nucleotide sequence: TGTGCCAGCAGCTTAGTCTCGGCGGGTTCCATGAACACTGAAGCTTTCTTT. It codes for CASSLVSAGSMNTEAFF.

Here the CDR3 DNA reads TGCGCCAGCAGCAGGACCGGGACAGGGGAATACGAGCAGTACTTC. Translated: CASSRTGTGEYEQYF. J is TRBJ2-7 and V is TRBV5-1; 10 bases map to TRBD1. The V segment lost 4 bases and the J segment 4 bases; nucleotides outside the gene matches: 8. The CDR3 is made up of 15 amino acids. Per germline, CDR1 SGHRS and CDR2 YFSETQ. The whole variable domain, remainder taken from reference TRBV5-1 and TRBJ2-7, is KAGVTQTPRYLIKTRGQQVTLSCSPISGHRSVSWYQQTPGQGLQFLFEYFSETQRNKGNFPGRFSGRQFSNSRSEMNVSTLELGDSALYLCASSRTGTGEYEQYFGPGTRLTVT.

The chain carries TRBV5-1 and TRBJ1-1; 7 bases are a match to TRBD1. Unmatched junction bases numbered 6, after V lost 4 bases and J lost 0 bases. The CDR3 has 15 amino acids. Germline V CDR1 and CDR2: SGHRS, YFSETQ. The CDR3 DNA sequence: TGCGCCAGCAGCCATTCAGGGGGTATGAACACTGAAGCTTTCTTT. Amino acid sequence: CASSHSGGMNTEAFF.

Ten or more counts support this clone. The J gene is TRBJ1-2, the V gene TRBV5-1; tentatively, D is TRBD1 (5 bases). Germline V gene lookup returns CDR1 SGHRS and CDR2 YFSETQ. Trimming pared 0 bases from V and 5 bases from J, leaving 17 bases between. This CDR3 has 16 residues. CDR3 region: CASSLAAQGGVYGYTF. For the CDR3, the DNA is TGCGCCAGCAGCTTGGCTGCTCAGGGAGGGGTGTATGGCTACACCTTC.

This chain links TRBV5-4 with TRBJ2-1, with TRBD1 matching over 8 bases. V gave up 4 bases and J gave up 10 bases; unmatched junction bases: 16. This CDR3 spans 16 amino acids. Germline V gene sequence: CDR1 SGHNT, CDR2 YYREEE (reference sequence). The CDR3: CASSPADRDGLREQFF. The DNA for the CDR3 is TGTGCCAGCAGCCCCGCGGACAGGGACGGGCTTAGGGAGCAGTTCTTC.

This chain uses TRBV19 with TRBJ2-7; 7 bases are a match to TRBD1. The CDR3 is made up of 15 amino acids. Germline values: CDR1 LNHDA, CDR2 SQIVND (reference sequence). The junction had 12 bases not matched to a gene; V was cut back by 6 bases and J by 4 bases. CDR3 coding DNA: TGTGCCAGTAGCAAAGCCGGGACAGCCTCTTACGAGCAGTACTTC. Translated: CASSKAGTASYEQYF.

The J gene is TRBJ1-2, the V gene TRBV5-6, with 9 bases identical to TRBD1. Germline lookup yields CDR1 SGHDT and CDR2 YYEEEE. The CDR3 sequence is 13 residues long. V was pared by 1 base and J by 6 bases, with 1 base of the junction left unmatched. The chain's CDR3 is CASSLRQGDGYTF. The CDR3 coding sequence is TGTGCCAGCAGCTTGAGACAGGGGGATGGCTACACCTTC.

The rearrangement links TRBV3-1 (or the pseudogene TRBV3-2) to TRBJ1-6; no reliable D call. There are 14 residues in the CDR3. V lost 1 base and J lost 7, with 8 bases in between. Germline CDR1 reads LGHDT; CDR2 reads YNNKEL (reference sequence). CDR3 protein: CASSQVSQNSPLHF. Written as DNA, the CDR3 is TGTGCCAGCAGCCAAGTTTCCCAGAATTCACCCCTCCACTTT.

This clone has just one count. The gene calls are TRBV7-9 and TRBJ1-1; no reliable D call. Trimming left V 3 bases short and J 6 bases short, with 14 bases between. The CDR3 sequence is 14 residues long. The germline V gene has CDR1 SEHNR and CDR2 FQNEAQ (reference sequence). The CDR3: CASSFVPQRAEAFF. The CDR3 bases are TGTGCCAGCAGCTTTGTGCCACAGAGGGCTGAAGCTTTCTTT.